These 18 T cell receptor beta chains originate from one sample sequenced in a study of CD8 T cells in ankylosing spondylitis. Study observations and caveats: Seemingly characteristic of ankylosing spondylitis blood was a TCR beta motif consisting of eight highly homologous variants.

One entry per CDR3 protein, called by TCRdb with MiXCR from the 5' RACE reads. The data contain over 400,000 distinct CDR3 sequences, about 24% of them singletons. The antigens for these receptors are not known. Sequences were obtained from blood, either unsorted or a sorted T cell fraction (not recorded which). These TCRs come from a male donor with ankylosing spondylitis.

This clonotype was seen a few times. For the CDR3, the DNA is TGTGCCAGCTCACGAAATTCCGGACAGGACCAAGAGACCCAGTACTTC. This encodes CASSRNSGQDQETQYF. V and J are TRBV18 and TRBJ2-5; 7 bases are a match to TRBD1. Germline-derived CDR1 and CDR2 are KGHSH and LQKENI. The ends lost 4 bases at V and 0 bases at J; junction bases unmatched: 8. This CDR3 is 16 amino acids long.

In its sample, this clonotype was seen a few times. The chain recombines TRBV12-3 or TRBV12-4 with TRBJ1-1, with 8 nucleotides matching TRBD1. The CDR3 spans 15 residues. Trimming took 8 bases from V and 4 from J; bases not matched to a gene: 12. CDR3 protein: CASVSIPTGGTEAFF. CDR3 nucleotide sequence: TGTGCCAGCGTTTCCATTCCCACAGGGGGCACTGAAGCTTTCTTT.

This clonotype was counted at least ten times. The chain recombines TRBV4-2 with TRBJ2-3, with 7 positions matching TRBD2. The CDR3 contains 17 residues. Trimming at V came to 1 base and at J to 6 bases, leaving 13 bases not matched to a gene. Germline V gene lookup returns CDR1 LGHNA and CDR2 YNFKEQ. This CDR3 reads CASSQGARAGVGDTQYF. The CDR3, as DNA: TGTGCCAGCAGCCAAGGCGCCCGGGCGGGAGTAGGTGATACGCAGTATTTT.

This clonotype was found a few times. The J gene is TRBJ2-2, the V gene TRBV20-1, with 7 bases that match TRBD2. V dropped 1 base and J dropped 5; count of bases not matched to a gene: 7. In germline, CDR1 is DFQATT, CDR2 SNEGSKA (reference sequence). The CDR3 contains 15 residues. The CDR3 here is CSARVVREYTGELFF. The DNA of the CDR3 is TGCAGTGCTAGAGTTGTGCGGGAGTATACCGGGGAGCTGTTTTTT.

In nucleotides, the CDR3 is TGTGCCAGCCGGGACAGGGATCGAGATACGCAGTATTTT. Protein: CASRDRDRDTQYF. The chain employs TRBV27 and TRBJ2-3, with TRBD1 matching 9 bases. The V gene end was trimmed by 8 bases and the J gene end by 5 bases; junction bases not matched to a gene: 5. CDR3 length: 13 amino acids. The germline gives CDR1 MNHEY, CDR2 SMNVEV (reference sequence).

A few counts support this clonotype. The rearrangement links TRBV11-3 to TRBJ2-1; D is undetermined. CDR1 is SGHNT and CDR2 is YENEEA in the germline V gene. Trimming took off 6 bases at V and 5 bases at J, with 2 bases between the two ends. The CDR3 extends over 10 amino acids. This chain's CDR3 is CASSNNEQFF. CDR3 DNA: TGTGCCAGCAGTAACAATGAGCAGTTCTTC.

V usage is TRBV5-6 and J usage is TRBJ2-3; D possibly corresponds to TRBD1 (6 bases). CDR3 size: 15 residues. In germline, CDR1 is SGHDT, CDR2 YYEEEE. The germline V and J ends were trimmed by 2 bases and 2 bases, with 12 bases remaining between them. The CDR3 DNA reads TGTGCCAGCAGCTTTCGACAGGATTACACAGATACGCAGTATTTT. It specifies CASSFRQDYTDTQYF.

The V call is TRBV2, the J call TRBJ2-5; D might be TRBD1 (5 bases). This CDR3 region has 17 residues. V was pared by 3 bases and J by 3 bases, with 20 bases between. The germline gives CDR1 SNHLY, CDR2 FYNNEI. The CDR3 DNA reads as TGTGCCAGCAGTGAGGAGAGTAGGGGATCCTGGGAAGAGACCCAGTACTTC. Encoded protein: CASSEESRGSWEETQYF.

The CDR3 DNA reads as TGTGCCAGCAGCTTGGGGGACCGTAGCAATCAGCCCCAGCATTTT. It translates to CASSLGDRSNQPQHF. This chain links TRBV7-9 with TRBJ1-5; a possible D gene is TRBD1 (5 bases). Trimming removed 3 bases from V and 0 bases from J, with 9 bases in between. Germline V lookup: CDR1 SEHNR, CDR2 FQNEAQ (reference sequence). This CDR3 has 15 amino acids. The full variable domain, its missing parts supplied by reference TRBV7-9 and TRBJ1-5, is DTGVSQNPRHKITKRGQNVTFRCDPISEHNRLYWYRQTLGQGPEFLTYFQNEAQLEKSRLLSDRFSAERPKGSFSTLEIQRTEQGDSAMYLCASSLGDRSNQPQHFGDGTRLSIL.

This clonotype appeared a few times. The chain recombines TRBV4-1 with TRBJ1-4, with no clear D. Trimming pared 2 bases from V and 3 bases from J, leaving 10 bases between. Germline V CDR1 and CDR2: MGHRA, YSYEKL. The CDR3 length is 15 residues. The CDR3, as DNA: TGCGCCAGCAGCCAAATAGGTGGGGCTAATGAAAAACTGTTTTTT. Translating gives CASSQIGGANEKLFF.

This clonotype has a handful of counts. The gene calls are TRBV7-9 and TRBJ2-4; D tentatively reads TRBD1 or TRBD2 (5 bases each). CDR1 is SEHNR, CDR2 FQNEAQ, per germline (reference sequence). The V end was cut by 3 bases, the J end by 1 base, with 10 bases between. CDR3 length: 15 amino acids. The CDR3 here is CASSLAGTAKNIQYF. For the CDR3, the DNA is TGTGCCAGCAGCTTGGCCGGGACCGCCAAAAACATTCAGTACTTC. Variable domain in full (rest from reference TRBV7-9 and TRBJ2-4): DTGVSQNPRHKITKRGQNVTFRCDPISEHNRLYWYRQTLGQGPEFLTYFQNEAQLEKSRLLSDRFSAERPKGSFSTLEIQRTEQGDSAMYLCASSLAGTAKNIQYFGAGTRLSVL.

This chain uses TRBV5-4 with TRBJ2-3, with 8 bases lining up with TRBD2. Looked up from germline, CDR1 is SGHNT and CDR2 is YYREEE (reference sequence). The CDR3 totals 14 residues. The V segment lost 3 bases and the J segment 3 bases; nucleotides outside the gene matches: 3. CDR3 nucleotide sequence: TGTGCCAGCAGCTCCGGGACTAGGACAGATACGCAGTATTTT. Protein: CASSSGTRTDTQYF. The full variable domain, with the rest looked up from reference TRBV5-4 and TRBJ2-3, is ETGVTQSPTHLIKTRGQQVTLRCSSQSGHNTVSWYQQALGQGPQFIFQYYREEENGRGNFPPRFSGLQFPNYSSELNVNALELDDSALYLCASSSGTRTDTQYFGPGTRLTVL.

This clonotype has a handful of counts. The chain links TRBV7-6 to TRBJ2-1; TRBD1 is a possible D gene (5 bases). Between the trimmed V and J ends, which lost 2 bases and 6 bases, there was a span of 14 bases. Germline CDR1 SGHVS, CDR2 FNYEAQ. The CDR3 loop spans 15 amino acids. In DNA form, the CDR3 reads TGTGCCAGCAGCTTATTGTCCGTAAGGGGCAATGAGCAGTTCTTC. Amino acid sequence: CASSLLSVRGNEQFF.

This clonotype has a count of ten or more. The rearrangement joins TRBV3-1 to TRBJ2-5; 9 positions match TRBD1. V lost 4 bases to trimming and J lost 2 bases; unmatched junction nucleotides: 8. Germline CDR1 is LGHDT and CDR2 is YNNKEL (reference sequence). CDR3 size: 16 residues. CDR3 coding DNA: TGTGCCAGCAGCCGCTTCCCGGGACAGGGACAAGAGACCCAGTACTTC. Its translation is CASSRFPGQGQETQYF.

The chain combines TRBV29-1 with TRBJ2-1; D gene unclear. There are 11 residues in the CDR3. Germline lookup yields CDR1 SQVTM and CDR2 ANQGSEA. Deletions cut 8 bases from V and 6 bases from J, with 11 bases between. The CDR3: CSSRRGNEQFF. In nucleotides, the CDR3 is TGCAGCTCTCGACGAGGCAATGAGCAGTTCTTC.

The V and J genes are TRBV10-3 and TRBJ1-5; no clear D gene. CDR3 length: 13 residues. CDR1 ENHRY and CDR2 SYGVKD come from the germline V gene. V was pared by 0 bases and J by 4 bases, with 4 bases between. The CDR3 bases are TGTGCCATCAGTGAGTCGGGGAATCAGCCCCAGCATTTT. Protein product: CAISESGNQPQHF.

The rearrangement uses TRBV24-1 and TRBJ2-1, with D possibly being TRBD1 or TRBD2 (5 bases each). Looked up from germline, CDR1 is KGHDR and CDR2 is SFDVKD. The V and J ends lost 0 bases and 9 bases respectively, with 14 bases between them. CDR3 length: 15 residues. This CDR3 is CATSDLGGSASEQFF. The CDR3 DNA reads as TGTGCCACCAGTGATTTGGGGGGTTCAGCCAGTGAGCAGTTCTTC.

This chain links TRBV18 with TRBJ2-5, with 7 bases fitting TRBD2. V dropped 2 bases and J dropped 4; count of bases not matched to a gene: 7. The CDR3 spans 15 residues. Germline lookup yields CDR1 KGHSH and CDR2 LQKENI. As DNA, the CDR3 is TGTGCCAGCTCACCAGAGAGCGGGGCGCGAGAGACCCAGTACTTC. Translated: CASSPESGARETQYF.